This entry features one T cell receptor beta chain sequence. This clone was picked up one time. What this receptor recognizes is not known. No quality values exist for individual bases; no much larger clone is one base distant. The data were obtained in a study of blood T cell repertoires in COVID-19 (dated by TCRdb to the early 2020s). In terms of the full investigation: Collaborator samples came from the United States, Italy and Spain and covered acute and convalescent phases of COVID-19. The material from the prospective study consisted of cDNA or gDNA derived from T cells, B-cell-depleted T cells, or PBMCs. The dataset comprised deeply sampled blood TCRbeta repertoires from subjects exposed to, actively infected with, or recovered from COVID-19. The repertoires were made available in a free public database intended to serve as a resource for research on the immune response to SARS-CoV-2. The samples were drawn from the first 160 participants of the ongoing ImmuneRACE study and from some 1,300 subjects provided by 6 global collaborators. Sample metadata almost always included a de-identified subject ID, COVID-19 status, age in years and sex. Where HLA class I and class II types were available, the types were taken from metadata supplied by the sample provider, not from assay-based typing.

Trimming takes 5 bases off V and 3 bases off J; junction bases not matched to a gene: 9. The CDR3 has 15 amino acids, counting the end cysteine and phenylalanine. Only CDR3 DNA remains: 45 bases, in frame from the first base. From the germline V gene (reference sequence), CDR1 is MNHEY and CDR2 is SMNVEV. In Seattle, one collaborating source enrolled patients while the infection was active and tracked those patients longitudinally over the course of disease. The collaborating institutions used their own protocols to collect whole blood in K2EDTA tubes. Collaborator samples were shipped for TCRbeta analysis as frozen whole blood, isolated PBMCs, or DNA extracted from either sample type. What the authors observed across the whole study: Clinical and demographic metadata were provided uncurated, with the amount varying by source and participant.

The immunoSEQ Assay, a bias-controlled multiplex PCR, was used to amplify TCRbeta CDR3 regions from genomic DNA. The study's processing was this. Nucleated cell counts per sample were estimated from amplification of reference gene primers within the assay. Sequence reads were collapsed and filtered to measure the absolute abundance of every unique TCRbeta CDR3 rearrangement. For each sample, productive Simpson clonality was calculated by taking the square root of Simpson's diversity index across productive rearrangements. TCRdb mirrors the immuneACCESS table, restricted to in-frame sequences. Some clones are absent from its copies; in checked studies, under half trace to an unresolved V gene, and the reason for the others is unknown. That table is the source of V, J and clone size, and D and trimming were worked out from the DNA. The sample table lists nearly 350,000 clones, roughly 90% of them with a count of one. About 7% of the sample is in the top ten clones.

The chain couples TRBV27 to TRBJ2-7; TRBD1 lines up with 8 middle nucleotides. Material for sequencing was peripheral blood. The origin of this receptor is a woman in her 70s with COVID-19, enrolled during active disease. The DNA is as follows: TGTGCCAGCAGTCGTACAGGGGGTTTAATCTACGAGCAGTACTTC. This is translated as CASSRTGGLIYEQYF.